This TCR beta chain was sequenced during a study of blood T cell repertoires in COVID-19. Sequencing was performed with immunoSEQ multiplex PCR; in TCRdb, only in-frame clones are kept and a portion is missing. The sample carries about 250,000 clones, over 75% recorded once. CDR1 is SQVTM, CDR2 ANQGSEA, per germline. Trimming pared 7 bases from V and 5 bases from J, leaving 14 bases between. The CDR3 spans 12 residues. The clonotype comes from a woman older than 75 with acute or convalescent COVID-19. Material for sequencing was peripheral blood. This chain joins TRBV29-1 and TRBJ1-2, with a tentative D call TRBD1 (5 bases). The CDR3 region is CSAKTASYGYTF. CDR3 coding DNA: TGCAGCGCAAAGACAGCGAGTTATGGCTACACCTTC.